The 20 T cell receptor beta chains listed next were all sequenced from one sample in a study of blood T cell repertoires in COVID-19. Profiled with immunoSEQ multiplex PCR; TCRdb holds only in-frame clones, not every one. The sample lists hundreds of thousands of clones, approximately 86% seen once, with roughly 2.2% in the top ten. The specimen sequenced was peripheral blood. The receptors shown here come from a woman aged 45-60 years who had recovered from COVID-19.

A note on this clone: An end of the junction differs from the germline gene, which may be a read error. The chain carries TRBV2 and TRBJ1-2; perhaps TRBD1 as D (6 bases). This CDR3 has 15 residues. Germline CDR1 reads SNHLY; CDR2 reads FYNNEI. The CDR3 coding sequence is TGTGCCAGCAGTGAAGCGCTTGCGCCTAATGCGGGGGCGGACTTC. Translating it yields CASSEALAPNAGADF.

The genes are TRBV7-8 and TRBJ2-7; TRBD1 agrees at 9 bases. The CDR3 contains 14 residues. V trimming: 5 bases; J trimming: 5 bases; junction bases outside the gene matches: 7. Germline V gives CDR1 SGHVS, CDR2 FQNEAQ. The CDR3 DNA follows: TGTGCCAGCAGCCTAGGGACAGGGATCCACGAGCAGTACTTC. It yields the protein CASSLGTGIHEQYF.

This chain uses TRBV5-4 with TRBJ1-1, with 10 bases lining up with TRBD1. Losses at the gene ends were 4 bases for V and 3 bases for J; bases not matched to a gene: 6. The germline V gene has CDR1 SGHNT and CDR2 YYREEE (reference sequence). CDR3 size: 15 residues. CDR3 loop: CASSKDRGKYTEAFF. Here the CDR3 DNA reads TGTGCCAGCAGCAAGGACAGGGGGAAGTACACTGAAGCTTTCTTT.

The rearrangement links TRBV28 to TRBJ1-5; D uncertain. The CDR3 extends over 18 amino acids. V was trimmed by 6 bases and J by 1 base, leaving 22 bases between them. Germline V gene sequence: CDR1 MDHEN, CDR2 SYDVKM. The CDR3 region has the DNA TGTGCCAGCAGCTCCCCGGGTGCTTCCCGCAAGAGCAATCAGCCCCAGCATTTT. This codes for CASSSPGASRKSNQPQHF. Together with reference TRBV28 and TRBJ1-5, the CDR3 gives the full variable domain: DVKVTQSSRYLVKRTGEKVFLECVQDMDHENMFWYRQDPGLGLRLIYFSYDVKMKEKGDIPEGYSVSREKKERFSLILESASTNQTSMYLCASSSPGASRKSNQPQHFGDGTRLSIL.

The CDR3, as DNA: TGCAGCGTTGTACATCCAGGGGCTGGAGGCTACACCTTC. It yields the protein CSVVHPGAGGYTF. The genes are TRBV29-1 and TRBJ1-2, with D maybe TRBD1 (6 bases). Trimming pared 4 bases from V and 8 bases from J, leaving 17 bases between. This CDR3 has 13 amino acids. Germline-derived CDR1 and CDR2 are SQVTM and ANQGSEA. The variable domain in full, with the rest retrieved from reference TRBV29-1 and TRBJ1-2, is SAVISQKPSRDICQRGTSLTIQCQVDSQVTMMFWYRQQPGQSLTLIATANQGSEATYESGFVIDKFPISRPNLTFSTLTVSNMSPEDSSIYLCSVVHPGAGGYTFGSGTRLTVV.

The chain carries TRBV6-2 or TRBV6-3 and TRBJ2-1; 12 bases match TRBD2. Germline assignment: CDR1 MNHEY and CDR2 SVGEGT. Germline trimming cut 5 bases from V and 2 bases from J; bases unmatched to any gene: 4. This CDR3 comprises 16 residues. The CDR3 loop reads CASSKTSGGPYNEQFF. CDR3 nucleotide sequence: TGTGCCAGCAGTAAGACTAGCGGGGGACCCTACAATGAGCAGTTCTTC.

The V and J genes are TRBV7-3 and TRBJ2-1; 9 bases are shared with TRBD2. The CDR3 sequence is 15 residues long. In germline, CDR1 is SGHTA, CDR2 FQGTGA. The V and J ends lost 2 bases and 4 bases, in that order; junction bases with no gene match: 3. The CDR3 loop reads CASSLLAGSYNEQFF. Written as DNA, the CDR3 is TGTGCCAGCAGCTTACTAGCGGGGAGTTACAATGAGCAGTTCTTC.

The chain has TRBV9 and TRBJ2-5; possibly TRBD2 for D (5 bases). Trimming stripped 4 bases from V and 5 bases from J, with 12 bases between. CDR1 is SGDLS and CDR2 is YYNGEE in the germline V gene. The CDR3 is 13 residues long. The CDR3 DNA is TGTGCCAGCAGCTCTACTAGGGCCGAGACCCAGTACTTC. This sequence encodes CASSSTRAETQYF.

The chain uses TRBV19 and TRBJ2-1, with D maybe TRBD1 (6 bases). Trimming removed 6 bases at V and 3 bases at J, with 12 bases between. Per germline, CDR1 LNHDA and CDR2 SQIVND (reference sequence). CDR3 length: 14 amino acids. The CDR3 protein is CASSRDTFYNEQFF. The CDR3 DNA follows: TGTGCCAGTAGCCGGGACACCTTCTACAATGAGCAGTTCTTC.

The J gene is TRBJ1-1, the V gene TRBV30; the D is unclear. The V and J ends lost 1 base and 1 base respectively, with 10 bases between them. The CDR3 sequence is 14 residues long. The germline gives CDR1 GTSNPN, CDR2 SVGIG (reference sequence). CDR3 DNA sequence: TGTGCCTGGAGTGCCATAACTTGGAACACTGAAGCTTTCTTT. Residues: CAWSAITWNTEAFF.

This clone was detected only once. J is TRBJ1-2 and V is TRBV15, with TRBD1 identical over 7 bases. This CDR3 is 14 amino acids long. The V gene end was trimmed by 5 bases and the J gene end by 7 bases; junction bases not matched to a gene: 10. The germline CDR1 and CDR2 sequences are LNHNV and YYDKDF (reference sequence). The DNA of the CDR3 is TGTGCCACCAGCCCCTTAGGGAACAGGGGTGGCTACACCTTC. Translated, it gives CATSPLGNRGGYTF.

This rearrangement joins TRBV6-6 to TRBJ2-7; 7 bases line up with TRBD2. J lost 7 bases, V lost 2 bases, and 5 bases had no gene match. CDR3 length equals 13 residues. The germline V gene encodes CDR1 MNHNY and CDR2 SVGAGI (reference sequence). The CDR3 coding sequence is TGTGCCAGCAGTTACAGCAGGGAGGGGGAGCAGTACTTC. It encodes CASSYSREGEQYF.

The chain recombines TRBV6-2 or TRBV6-3 with TRBJ1-3; possibly TRBD1 for D (5 bases). Looked up from germline, CDR1 is MNHEY and CDR2 is SVGEGT. Trimming shortened V by 4 bases and J by 0 bases, and 13 bases separated the two germline ends. The CDR3 spans 16 residues. The CDR3 region has the DNA TGTGCCAGCAGTTTCCACAGGACGTCCTCTGGAAACACCATATATTTT. It codes for CASSFHRTSSGNTIYF.

The chain joins TRBV20-1 to TRBJ1-1; D unclear. The germline gives CDR1 DFQATT, CDR2 SNEGSKA (reference sequence). The V gene lost 6 bases and the J gene lost 0 bases, with 20 bases spanning the gap. The CDR3 is 16 residues long. The CDR3 region is CSASASQRVMNTEAFF. The CDR3 nucleotides read TGCAGTGCGAGTGCTAGCCAACGGGTGATGAACACTGAAGCTTTCTTT.

The rearrangement joins TRBV5-1 to TRBJ2-5, with TRBD1 identical over 8 bases. CDR1 and CDR2 (germline): SGHRS, YFSETQ. J gave up 5 bases and V 3 bases, and 3 bases lay outside the gene matches. The CDR3 is 13 residues long. CDR3 bases: TGCGCCAGCAGCTCACAGGGGGTGGAGACCCAGTACTTC. Its translation: CASSSQGVETQYF.

V is TRBV4-2 and J is TRBJ2-1; 10 nucleotides line up with TRBD2. This CDR3 comprises 16 residues. Germline CDR1 and CDR2: LGHNA and YNFKEQ. The V gene end was trimmed by 0 bases and the J gene end by 6 bases; junction bases not matched to a gene: 5. CDR3 loop: CASSQDRASGSNEQFF. In DNA, the CDR3 is TGTGCCAGCAGCCAAGATCGGGCTAGCGGGAGCAATGAGCAGTTCTTC.

The gene calls are TRBV7-2 and TRBJ1-1, with D possibly being TRBD1 (5 bases). This CDR3 comprises 14 residues. Germline assignment: CDR1 SGHTA and CDR2 FQGNSA. V lost 1 base and J 1 base, leaving 7 bases between the germline ends. CDR3 sequence (DNA): TGTGCCAGCAGCTTAGACAGGTGGAACACTGAAGCTTTCTTT. Amino acid sequence: CASSLDRWNTEAFF.

This chain joins TRBV2 and TRBJ1-1; weak D call: TRBD1 (5 bases). Germline CDR1 and CDR2: SNHLY and FYNNEI. This CDR3 comprises 15 residues. The V gene lost 5 bases and the J gene lost 0 bases, with 13 bases spanning the gap. The CDR3 reads CASSPLTALNTEAFF. The CDR3 nucleotides read TGTGCCAGCAGTCCGCTGACAGCCTTGAACACTGAAGCTTTCTTT.

The CDR3 DNA is TGCAGCGTTGAAGGCCAGGGCTACGAGCAGTACTTC. Translation: CSVEGQGYEQYF. V is TRBV29-1 and J is TRBJ2-7, with a tentative D call TRBD1 (5 bases). From germline, CDR1 is SQVTM and CDR2 ANQGSEA. This CDR3 has 12 residues. Trimming removed 1 base from V and 3 bases from J, with 7 bases in between.

V is TRBV7-9 and J is TRBJ2-3; tentative D call: TRBD2 (6 bases). Per germline, CDR1 SEHNR and CDR2 FQNEAQ (reference sequence). The CDR3 loop spans 12 amino acids. V lost 5 bases and J 5 bases, leaving 8 bases between the germline ends. CDR3 nucleotides: TGTGCCAGCAGCCCGGGAGAAGATACGCAGTATTTT. Encoded protein: CASSPGEDTQYF.